This T cell receptor (beta chain) was observed in a study of T cell responses to AZD1222 COVID-19 vaccine. Broader study findings: Of spike-specific TCRs, nearly half reportedly target regions left unmutated in variants. Seropositive status at baseline applied to only a handful of AZD1222 recipients. Repertoires were sampled only after the peak T cell response.

The ends were cut back, 6 bases at V and 9 bases at J, with 18 bases in the middle. CDR1 is MNHEY and CDR2 is SMNVEV in the germline V gene (reference sequence). CDR3 length equals 14 residues. With respect to this clone: Its specificity is unknown.

Here immunoSEQ multiplex PCR was the method, and the copy in TCRdb shows in-frame clones only, minus some. The sample lists some 130,000 clones; around 86% were seen once. The TCR sequence derives from an adult in good health. The chain links TRBV27 to TRBJ2-1; perhaps TRBD1 as D (5 bases). This specimen consisted of peripheral blood, obtained on day 0 of AZD1222 vaccination. Here the CDR3 reads CASRVFQGIGEQFF. Written as DNA, the CDR3 is TGTGCCAGCAGAGTGTTCCAGGGTATTGGTGAGCAGTTCTTC.